Below, 5 T cell receptor beta chains from the same sample are listed, as sequenced in a study of regulatory T cells in long-lasting Graves disease. Construction of the TCR beta libraries employed iRepertoire HTBI primers in conjunction with Arm-PCR of CDR3 regions. TCRdb reprocessed the multiplex PCR reads with MiXCR, giving one entry per CDR3 protein. This table holds approximately 350,000 distinct CDR3 sequences, around 15% found once. Time point denoted: newly diagnosed GD, antithyroid drugs for less than 3 months. The TCR library used RNA extracted from PBMCs. These data are also associated with another study on T cells in Graves' hyperthyroidism and ophthalmopathy.

The sequencing here drew on peripheral blood mononuclear cells (PBMCs), taken at new diagnosis, from a patient treated with antithyroid drugs. The receptor set was obtained from a young woman with Graves disease.

The sample holds a few counts of this clonotype. This chain uses TRBV24-1 with TRBJ2-2; 7 positions agree with TRBD1. This CDR3 has 16 amino acids. The germline gives CDR1 KGHDR, CDR2 SFDVKD. Trimming took 4 bases from V and 3 from J; bases not matched to a gene: 7. CDR3 sequence reads: CATSDSRGFDTGELFF. The DNA for the CDR3 is TGTGCCACCAGTGACTCCAGGGGGTTCGACACCGGGGAGCTGTTTTTT.

This clonotype came up many times. The rearrangement joins TRBV28 to TRBJ2-5; 9 nucleotides align to TRBD2. The CDR3 is 13 amino acids. From germline, CDR1 is MDHEN and CDR2 SYDVKM. Trimming cost V 7 bases and J 4 bases; bases outside gene matches: 4. The CDR3 coding sequence is TGTGCCAGCAAGATTAGCGGGGGAGAGACCCAGTACTTC. Protein sequence: CASKISGGETQYF. Drawing the rest from reference TRBV28 and TRBJ2-5, the complete variable domain is DVKVTQSSRYLVKRTGEKVFLECVQDMDHENMFWYRQDPGLGLRLIYFSYDVKMKEKGDIPEGYSVSREKKERFSLILESASTNQTSMYLCASKISGGETQYFGPGTRLLVL.

This clonotype showed up many times. The chain couples TRBV20-1 to TRBJ2-3, with a weak D call TRBD2 (5 bases). Germline assignment: CDR1 DFQATT and CDR2 SNEGSKA (reference sequence). The CDR3 has 19 residues. V dropped 0 bases and J dropped 0 bases, with 22 bases sitting between them. CDR3 nucleotide sequence: TGCAGTGCTAGAGATCTACACGGGAATAGTTCTTCTAGCACAGATACGCAGTATTTT. It specifies CSARDLHGNSSSSTDTQYF.

This clonotype occurred many times. The chain's CDR3 is CASSSLGGSYEQYF. The CDR3 DNA sequence: TGTGCCAGCAGCTCGCTGGGGGGTTCCTACGAGCAGTACTTC. The chain combines TRBV7-8 with TRBJ2-7, with D tentatively TRBD2 (6 bases). CDR3 size: 14 residues. V lost 4 bases, J lost 1 base, and 11 bases lay in between. Germline V gene lookup returns CDR1 SGHVS and CDR2 FQNEAQ.

This clonotype was seen repeatedly, ten times or more. The DNA for the CDR3 is TGTGCCAGCAGCTTAGAATTTGGGTCCGAGACCGGGGAGCTGTTTTTT. Translated: CASSLEFGSETGELFF. The V and J genes are TRBV11-2 and TRBJ2-2; D is ambiguous. Trimming removed 0 bases from V and 5 bases from J, with 13 bases in between. The CDR3 loop spans 16 amino acids. The germline V gene encodes CDR1 SGHAT and CDR2 FQNNGV.